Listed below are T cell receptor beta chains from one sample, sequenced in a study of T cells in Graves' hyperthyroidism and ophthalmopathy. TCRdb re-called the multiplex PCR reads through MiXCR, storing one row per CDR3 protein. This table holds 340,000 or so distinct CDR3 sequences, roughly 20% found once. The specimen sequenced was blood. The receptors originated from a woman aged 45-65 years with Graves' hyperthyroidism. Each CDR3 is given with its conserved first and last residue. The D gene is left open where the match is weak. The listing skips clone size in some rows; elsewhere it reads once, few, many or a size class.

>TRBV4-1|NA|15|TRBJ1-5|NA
TGCGCCAGCAGCCAAGACCATGCTCAGAATCAGCCCCAGCATTTT
CASSQDHAQNQPQHF
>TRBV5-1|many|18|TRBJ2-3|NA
TGCGCCAGCAGCAGCGAGGGGGCTCAGGGGACTAGCACAGATACGCAGTATTTT
CASSSEGAQGTSTDTQYF
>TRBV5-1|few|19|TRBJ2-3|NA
TGCGCCAGCAGCACCACCGTAGGGGGGGAGGGCGGCGGGACAGATACGCAGTATTTT
CASSTTVGGEGGGTDTQYF
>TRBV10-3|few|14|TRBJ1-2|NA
TGTGCCATCAGTGAGTCTCCAGGGGAATATGGCTACACCTTC
CAISESPGEYGYTF
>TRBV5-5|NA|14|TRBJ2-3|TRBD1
TGTGCCAGCAGCCAAGGGACAGTCCAAGGAGGGCAGTATTTT
CASSQGTVQGGQYF
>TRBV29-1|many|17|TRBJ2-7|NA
TGCAGCGTTGCGGGCTTTCTGTCAGTTAGACTTTCCTACGAGCAGTACTTC
CSVAGFLSVRLSYEQYF
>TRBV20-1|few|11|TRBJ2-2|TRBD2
TGCAGTGCTACGCTAAGCGGGGAGCTGGTTTTT
CSATLSGELVF
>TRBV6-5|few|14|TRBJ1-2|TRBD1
TGTGCCAGCAGTTACTCGGGCAAGGGGACAGAGTGCACCTTC
CASSYSGKGTECTF
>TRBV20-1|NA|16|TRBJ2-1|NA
TGCAGTGCTAGAGATTTCGGGGGCAGCTCCTACAATGAGCAGTTCTTC
CSARDFGGSSYNEQFF
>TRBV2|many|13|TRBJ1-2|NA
TGTGCCAGCAGTGAGGACGGGGGCTATGGCTACACCTTC
CASSEDGGYGYTF
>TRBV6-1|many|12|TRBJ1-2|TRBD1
TGTGCCAGCAGCCAGGGGGCGGGCGGCTACACCTTC
CASSQGAGGYTF
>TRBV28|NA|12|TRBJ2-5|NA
TGTGCCGGCACCGACAGAGGGGAGACCCAGTACTTC
CAGTDRGETQYF
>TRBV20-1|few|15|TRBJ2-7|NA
TGCAGTGCTCCCCAAACCGGGACGGGTTCCTACGAGCAGTACTTC
CSAPQTGTGSYEQYF
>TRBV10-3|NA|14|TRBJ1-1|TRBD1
TGTGCCATCAGCTGGACAGGGATGGGCACTGAAGCTTTCTTT
CAISWTGMGTEAFF
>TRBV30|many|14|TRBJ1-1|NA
TGTGCCTGGAGTGTAACTGGGGGTGGTACTGAAGCTTTCTTT
CAWSVTGGGTEAFF
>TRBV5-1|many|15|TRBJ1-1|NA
TGCGCCAGCAGCTTGGCCGGGAATATGAACACTGAAGCTTTCTTT
CASSLAGNMNTEAFF
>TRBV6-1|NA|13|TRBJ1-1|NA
TGTGCCAGCACTCTACGGCCGGAAACTGAAGCTTTCTTT
CASTLRPETEAFF
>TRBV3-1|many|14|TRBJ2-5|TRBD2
TGTGCCAGCAGCCAAGATGGGGGGGAAGAGACCCAGTACTTC
CASSQDGGEETQYF
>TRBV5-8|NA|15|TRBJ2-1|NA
TGTGCCAGCAGCCCGTTCGGGGTCTTGGCCAATGAGCAGTTCTTC
CASSPFGVLANEQFF
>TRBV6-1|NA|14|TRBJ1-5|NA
TGTGCCAGCAGCGGAAAGTTTAGCAATCAGCCCCAGCATTTT
CASSGKFSNQPQHF
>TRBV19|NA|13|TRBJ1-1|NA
TGTGCCAGTACCAGTGAAACCACAGAAGAAGCTTTCTTT
CASTSETTEEAFF
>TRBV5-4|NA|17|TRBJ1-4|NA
TGTGCCAGCAGTGGGGCCCTCCCTGGATCGCCTAATGAAAAACTGTTTTTT
CASSGALPGSPNEKLFF
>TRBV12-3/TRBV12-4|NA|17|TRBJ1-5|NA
TGTGCCAGCAAGTCAGGGTCGGGTTTCGTGAGCAATCAGCCCCAGCATTTT
CASKSGSGFVSNQPQHF
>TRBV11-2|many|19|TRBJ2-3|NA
TGTGCCAGCAGCCCGCGTAGCCCCGCCGGGGGGCGAGGCACAGATACGCAGTATTTT
CASSPRSPAGGRGTDTQYF
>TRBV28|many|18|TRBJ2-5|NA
TGTGCCAGCACTAACCCGCGGGCAGGGGGGCCCGTTCAAGAGACCCAGTACTTC
CASTNPRAGGPVQETQYF
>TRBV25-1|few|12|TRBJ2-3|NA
TGTGCCAGCAGCTTACTAGCAAATACGCAGTATTTT
CASSLLANTQYF
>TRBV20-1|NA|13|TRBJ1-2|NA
TGCAGTGCTTACGGACACAACCGGGATGGCTACACCTTC
CSAYGHNRDGYTF
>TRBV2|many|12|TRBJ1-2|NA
TGTGCCAGCCGGGAGCCTAACTATGGCTACACCTTC
CASREPNYGYTF
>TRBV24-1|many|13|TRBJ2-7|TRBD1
TGTGCCACCAGTGGCCTTGAGGGGGCCGAGCAGTACTTC
CATSGLEGAEQYF
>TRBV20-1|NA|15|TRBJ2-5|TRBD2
TGCAGTGCTAGAGAAGATAGCGGGGCCCAAGAGACCCAGTACTTC
CSAREDSGAQETQYF
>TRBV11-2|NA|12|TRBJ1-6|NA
TGTGCCAGCAGCTTAGATCGTACACCCCTCCACTTT
CASSLDRTPLHF
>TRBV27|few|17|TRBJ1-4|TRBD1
TGTGCCAGCAGTTCCATCCGCCGGGACAGGGGGAATGAAAAACTGTTTTTT
CASSSIRRDRGNEKLFF
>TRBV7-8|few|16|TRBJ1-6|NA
TGTGCCAGCAGCCTGGGGCAGGGTGTAGGGGGATCACCCCTCCACTTT
CASSLGQGVGGSPLHF
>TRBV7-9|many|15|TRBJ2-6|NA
TGTGCCAGCAGCTTAGGGCGTGGAGGGGCCAACGTCCTGACTTTC
CASSLGRGGANVLTF
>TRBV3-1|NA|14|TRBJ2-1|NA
TGTGCCAGCAGCCAAGATGTACCGGTGGGAGAGCAGTTCTTC
CASSQDVPVGEQFF
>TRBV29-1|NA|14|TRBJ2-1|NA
TGCAGCGCTGGTACAGCCGTACCCTACAATGAGCAGTTCTTC
CSAGTAVPYNEQFF
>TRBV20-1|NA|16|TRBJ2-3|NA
TGCAGTGCCCTAACGCAACTTGGGCTTAGCACAGATACGCAGTATTTT
CSALTQLGLSTDTQYF
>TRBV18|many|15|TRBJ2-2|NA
TGTGCCAGCTCACCTCAGGAACTACACACCGGGGAGCTGTTTTTT
CASSPQELHTGELFF
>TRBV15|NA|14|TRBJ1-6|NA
TGTGCCACCAGCAGAGATCGGGGGTCTTCACCCCTCCACTTT
CATSRDRGSSPLHF
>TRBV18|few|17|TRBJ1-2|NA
TGTGCCAGCTCACCACTGGACCCAGGAAACAGGGCCTATGGCTACACCTTC
CASSPLDPGNRAYGYTF
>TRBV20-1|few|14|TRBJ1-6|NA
TGCAGTGCTAGAGAATCAGGGCCTAATTCACCCCTCCACTTT
CSARESGPNSPLHF
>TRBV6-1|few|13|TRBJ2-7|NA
TGTGCCAGCAGTGTCGACAGTTTCTACGAGCAGTACTTC
CASSVDSFYEQYF
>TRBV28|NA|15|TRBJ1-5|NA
TGTGCCAGCAGTCTAGAGGACGGGGTAAATCAGCCCCAGCATTTT
CASSLEDGVNQPQHF
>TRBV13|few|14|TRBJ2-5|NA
TGTGCCAGCAGCACCCGGACACAACAAGAGACCCAGTACTTC
CASSTRTQQETQYF
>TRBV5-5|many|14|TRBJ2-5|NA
TGTGCCAGCAGCTCGCGGGCCCGCCAAGAGACCCAGTACTTC
CASSSRARQETQYF
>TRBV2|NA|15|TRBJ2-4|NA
TGTGCCAGCAGTGAACGGCAGTCGGTCAAAAACATTCAGTACTTC
CASSERQSVKNIQYF
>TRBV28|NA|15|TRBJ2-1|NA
TGTGCCAGCAGGGGAGCAAGGGGCGGAAGAAATGAGCAGTTCTTC
CASRGARGGRNEQFF
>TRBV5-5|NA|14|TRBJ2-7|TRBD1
TGTGCCAGCAGCTGGACAGGGCTGTTTTACGAGCAGTACTTC
CASSWTGLFYEQYF
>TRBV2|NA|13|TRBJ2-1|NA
TGTGCCAGCAGTGATGGTAGGAACAATGAGCAGTTCTTC
CASSDGRNNEQFF
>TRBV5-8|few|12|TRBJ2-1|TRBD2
TGTGCCAGCAGCTTCGGGAGGAATGAGCAGTTCTTC
CASSFGRNEQFF
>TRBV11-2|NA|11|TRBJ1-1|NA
TGTGCCAACGGTCAGAACACTGAAGCTTTCTTT
CANGQNTEAFF
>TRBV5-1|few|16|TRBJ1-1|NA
TGCGCCAGCAAGTCTGGGGCGGGGGACCCGAACACTGAAGCTTTCTTT
CASKSGAGDPNTEAFF